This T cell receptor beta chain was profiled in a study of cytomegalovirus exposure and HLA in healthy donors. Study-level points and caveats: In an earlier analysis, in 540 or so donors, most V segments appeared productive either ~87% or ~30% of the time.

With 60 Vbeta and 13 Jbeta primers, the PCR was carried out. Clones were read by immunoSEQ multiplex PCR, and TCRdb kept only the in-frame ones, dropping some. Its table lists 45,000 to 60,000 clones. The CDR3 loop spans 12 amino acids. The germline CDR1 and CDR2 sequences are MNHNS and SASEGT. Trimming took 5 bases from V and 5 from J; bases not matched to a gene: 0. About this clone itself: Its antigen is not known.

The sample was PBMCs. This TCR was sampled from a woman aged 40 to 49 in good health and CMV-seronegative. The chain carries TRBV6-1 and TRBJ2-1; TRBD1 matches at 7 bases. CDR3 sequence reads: CASSTGDNEQFF. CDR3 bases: TGTGCCAGCAGTACAGGGGACAATGAGCAGTTCTTC.